Following are 20 T cell receptor beta chains from one sample sequenced in a study of cytomegalovirus exposure and HLA in healthy donors. Produced via immunoSEQ multiplex PCR; TCRdb's table is partial and in-frame only. The top ten hold 3.3% of the sample, which has about 150,000 clones, roughly 89% seen once. The sequencing input was PBMCs. The origin of the receptors is a woman under 30 in good health and CMV-seropositive.

Notes on this clone: The sample has other DNA sequences that encode this CDR3 too. V and J are TRBV28 and TRBJ1-2; 7 bases map to TRBD1. Germline V gives CDR1 MDHEN, CDR2 SYDVKM. The V and J ends lost 6 bases and 2 bases, in that order; junction bases with no gene match: 3. CDR3 size: 13 residues. The CDR3 here is CASSLGQNYGYTF. CDR3 coding DNA: TGTGCCAGCAGCCTGGGACAGAACTATGGCTACACCTTC.

This clone was counted a few times. Other nucleotide sequences from this sample produce the same CDR3. The V gene is TRBV19, the J gene TRBJ2-7, with TRBD2 matching 10 bases. Germline V gives CDR1 LNHDA, CDR2 SQIVND (reference sequence). The CDR3 has 15 amino acids. V dropped 3 bases and J dropped 3; count of bases not matched to a gene: 5. DNA of the CDR3: TGTGCCAGTAGTATCGGCCTAGCGGGAGTCTACGAGCAGTACTTC. It yields the protein CASSIGLAGVYEQYF. Combining the CDR3 with reference TRBV19 and TRBJ2-7 gives the whole variable domain DGGITQSPKYLFRKEGQNVTLSCEQNLNHDAMYWYRQDPGQGLRLIYYSQIVNDFQKGDIAEGYSVSREKKESFPLTVTSAQKNPTAFYLCASSIGLAGVYEQYFGPGTRLTVT.

This chain links TRBV11-3 with TRBJ2-3, with TRBD2 identical over 11 bases. Germline assignment: CDR1 SGHNT and CDR2 YENEEA. This CDR3 spans 16 amino acids. V dropped 1 base and J dropped 4; count of bases not matched to a gene: 4. The CDR3 sequence: CASSLGLAGGADTQYF. The CDR3 DNA reads as TGTGCCAGCAGCTTAGGGCTAGCGGGAGGAGCAGATACGCAGTATTTT.

The chain recombines TRBV7-2 with TRBJ1-2; a possible D gene is TRBD1 (5 bases). The CDR3 length is 15 residues. V lost 4 bases, J lost 4 bases, and 16 bases lay in between. Germline CDR1 SGHTA, CDR2 FQGNSA. The CDR3 reads CASSSAAGLTYGYTF. Here the CDR3 DNA reads TGTGCCAGCAGCTCAGCGGCGGGACTGACCTATGGCTACACCTTC.

The chain recombines TRBV7-9 with TRBJ2-7; D is ambiguous. The CDR3 runs 13 residues. V lost 1 base and J lost 9, with 13 bases in between. Per the germline V gene, CDR1 is SEHNR and CDR2 is FQNEAQ (reference sequence). CDR3 in DNA: TGTGCCAGCAGCTTAGGAGGATCCCACGGGCAGTACTTC. Translation: CASSLGGSHGQYF.

This clone was recorded only once. The chain employs TRBV19 and TRBJ1-4, with 10 bases lining up with TRBD1. After removal of 6 bases from V and 5 bases from J, the junction contained 3 bases not matched to a gene. Germline V gives CDR1 LNHDA, CDR2 SQIVND (reference sequence). CDR3 length: 14 residues. In DNA, the CDR3 is TGTGCCAGTAGGTGGACAGGGGGGAATGAAAAACTGTTTTTT. Its protein product is CASRWTGGNEKLFF.

The chain joins TRBV18 to TRBJ1-5; a possible D gene is TRBD1 (5 bases). CDR1 KGHSH and CDR2 LQKENI come from the germline V gene. The CDR3 totals 15 residues. Trimming cost V 2 bases and J 2 bases, with 10 bases left between them. The CDR3 loop is CASSPFVGGNQPQHF. The CDR3 coding sequence is TGTGCCAGCTCACCATTTGTAGGGGGCAATCAGCCCCAGCATTTT.

This sequence joins TRBV6-1 and TRBJ1-1; possibly TRBD1 for D (6 bases). Germline CDR1 and CDR2: MNHNS and SASEGT. The CDR3 consists of 15 residues. V was pared by 5 bases and J by 1 base, with 14 bases between. CDR3 sequence (DNA): TGTGCCAGCAGTCCCACCACAGGGAAGAACACTGAAGCTTTCTTT. It is translated as CASSPTTGKNTEAFF.

The chain carries TRBV4-3 and TRBJ2-3; weak D call: TRBD2 (5 bases). The CDR3 contains 12 residues. Trimming took off 4 bases at V and 8 bases at J, with 10 bases between the two ends. The germline V gene has CDR1 LGHNA and CDR2 YSLEER. CDR3: CASSPTRGTQYF. Here the CDR3 DNA reads TGCGCCAGCAGCCCGACCCGGGGTACGCAGTATTTT.

The chain uses TRBV2 and TRBJ1-1; the D gene is possibly TRBD1 (5 bases). Trimming shortened V by 7 bases and J by 3 bases, and 18 bases separated the two germline ends. Looked up from germline, CDR1 is SNHLY and CDR2 is FYNNEI. This CDR3 is built from 15 residues. The CDR3, as DNA: TGTGCCAGCAAAGAACTAGACGGGGACTACACTGAAGCTTTCTTT. Translating it yields CASKELDGDYTEAFF.

This chain links TRBV28 with TRBJ2-7; D remains unclear. The V gene lost 4 bases and the J gene lost 8 bases, with 15 bases spanning the gap. The germline CDR1 and CDR2 sequences are MDHEN and SYDVKM. The CDR3 runs to 13 residues. CDR3: CASSSPASEKQYF. The CDR3 DNA follows: TGTGCCAGCAGTTCCCCGGCCTCGGAGAAGCAGTACTTC.

Here the CDR3 reads CASSMGQGARGYTF. DNA of the CDR3: TGTGCCAGTAGTATGGGCCAGGGGGCGCGGGGCTACACCTTC. The chain joins TRBV19 to TRBJ1-2, with TRBD1 matching 8 bases. The CDR3 length is 14 residues. CDR1 and CDR2 (germline): LNHDA, SQIVND (reference sequence). The ends lost 3 bases at V and 8 bases at J; junction bases unmatched: 8.

In this sample, this clone turned up once. The CDR3 loop reads CASSLEGRDYGYTF. DNA of the CDR3: TGTGCCAGCAGCTTAGAGGGCAGAGACTATGGCTACACCTTC. The chain is built from TRBV11-3 and TRBJ1-2; D is unresolved. Germline V lookup: CDR1 SGHNT, CDR2 YENEEA. The germline V and J ends were trimmed by 0 bases and 3 bases, with 8 bases remaining between them. The CDR3 has 14 residues.

The chain joins TRBV7-2 to TRBJ2-5, with 8 bases matching TRBD1. V was pared by 6 bases and J by 2 bases, with 5 bases of the junction left unmatched. This CDR3 has 14 amino acids. Germline CDR1 is SGHTA and CDR2 is FQGNSA. The DNA for the CDR3 is TGTGCCAGCAGACGTACAGGGGGTCAAGAGACCCAGTACTTC. This encodes CASRRTGGQETQYF.

In this sample, this clone turned up many times. The chain uses TRBV11-2 and TRBJ2-7; maybe TRBD2 (6 bases). V was cut by 5 bases and J by 6 bases, with 14 bases left in between. Germline V gene sequence: CDR1 SGHAT, CDR2 FQNNGV. The CDR3 totals 13 residues. Here the CDR3 DNA reads TGTGCCAGCAGCCCATCTAGCGTAGGCGAGCAGTACTTC. Translation gives CASSPSSVGEQYF.

This chain connects TRBV18 to TRBJ2-2; 7 bases are a match to TRBD1. The CDR3 has 13 residues. The V and J ends lost 3 bases and 5 bases, in that order; junction bases with no gene match: 0. Germline V gene lookup returns CDR1 KGHSH and CDR2 LQKENI. The CDR3 region is CASSPTGTGELFF. Here the CDR3 DNA reads TGTGCCAGCTCACCGACAGGGACCGGGGAGCTGTTTTTT.

The V call is TRBV29-1, the J call TRBJ2-5; 8 bases agree with TRBD1. Trimming took 5 bases from V and 5 from J; bases not matched to a gene: 1. Germline lookup yields CDR1 SQVTM and CDR2 ANQGSEA. The CDR3 has 11 amino acids. The CDR3 region has the DNA TGCAGCGTTAGGACAGGGGAGACCCAGTACTTC. The encoded protein is CSVRTGETQYF. The full variable domain, in which reference TRBV29-1 and TRBJ2-5 provide the parts outside the CDR3, is SAVISQKPSRDICQRGTSLTIQCQVDSQVTMMFWYRQQPGQSLTLIATANQGSEATYESGFVIDKFPISRPNLTFSTLTVSNMSPEDSSIYLCSVRTGETQYFGPGTRLLVL.

This clone was seen once. The chain employs TRBV15 and TRBJ2-3, with a tentative D call TRBD1 (6 bases). The CDR3 loop spans 15 amino acids. CDR1 is LNHNV, CDR2 YYDKDF, per germline (reference sequence). Trimming pared 3 bases from V and 1 base from J, leaving 11 bases between. In DNA form, the CDR3 reads TGTGCCACCAGCAGGCTGGGACAACGCACAGATACGCAGTATTTT. It specifies CATSRLGQRTDTQYF. Filled out from reference TRBV15 and TRBJ2-3, the complete variable domain reads DAMVIQNPRYQVTQFGKPVTLSCSQTLNHNVMYWYQQKSSQAPKLLFHYYDKDFNNEADTPDNFQSRRPNTSFCFLDIRSPGLGDTAMYLCATSRLGQRTDTQYFGPGTRLTVL.

The rearrangement uses TRBV19 and TRBJ2-7; D gene uncertain. Between the trimmed V and J ends, which lost 3 bases and 3 bases, there was a span of 9 bases. Looked up from germline, CDR1 is LNHDA and CDR2 is SQIVND (reference sequence). This CDR3 region has 13 residues. The CDR3 bases are TGTGCCAGTAGTATCGTACAGAACTACGAGCAGTACTTC. It codes for CASSIVQNYEQYF.

The chain employs TRBV2 and TRBJ2-5, with TRBD1 matching 8 bases. The CDR3 runs to 14 residues. Germline lookup yields CDR1 SNHLY and CDR2 FYNNEI. V lost 4 bases, J lost 2 bases, and 3 bases stayed unmatched. CDR3 loop: CASSADRGQETQYF. In DNA form, the CDR3 reads TGTGCCAGCAGTGCAGACAGGGGACAAGAGACCCAGTACTTC. Looking up the rest from reference TRBV2 and TRBJ2-5 gives the full variable domain: EPEVTQTPSHQVTQMGQEVILRCVPISNHLYFYWYRQILGQKVEFLVSFYNNEISEKSEIFDDQFSVERPDGSNFTLKIRSTKLEDSAMYFCASSADRGQETQYFGPGTRLLVL.